This T cell receptor (beta chain) is from a study of beta chain features in type 1 diabetes. Findings and caveats of the study: Type 1 diabetes patients showed a moderate but significant shortening of TCRB CDR3s in all four CD4+ subsets. Shorter templates might be favored by PCR, equally in patients and controls.

The CDR3 totals 12 residues. Deletions cut 4 bases from V and 0 bases from J, with 6 bases between. Germline loops: CDR1 SQVTM, CDR2 ANQGSEA. This clone has only a few counts. Its specificity is not known. cDNA synthesis used the whole RNA isolate, giving expressed TCRB sequences. The repertoire was sequenced with immunoSEQ multiplex PCR; TCRdb's copy has only in-frame clones and lacks some. This sample has 120,000 or so clones, with 16% found just once. Staining for CD45RO/CCR7/CD25/CD127/CD95/CD27 allowed sorting of CD4+ naive, central memory, regulatory and stem cell-like memory cells. Sorted populations were all over 95% pure.

The source is a man aged 25-40 years with type 1 diabetes. J is TRBJ1-2 and V is TRBV29-1; D remains unclear. The sample comprised central memory CD4+ T cells from blood. In nucleotides, the CDR3 is TGCAGCGTTGCGCGGGCTAACTATGGCTACACCTTC. This codes for CSVARANYGYTF.